This TCR beta chain was obtained from a study of OX40 agonist ivuxolimab in advanced cancers. Whole-study context: Ivuxolimab is a fully human IgG2 antibody that activates OX40 (CD134). Study observations and caveats: A proportion of nonresponders additionally exhibited low normalized T-cell clonal expansion. The average count of expanded clones was higher among CD8+ T cells than among CD4+.

Concerning this clone itself: The antigen remains undetermined.

Libraries were prepared by immunoSEQ multiplex PCR; TCRdb keeps only in-frame clonotypes and omits some of them. The sample lists about 25,000 clones, roughly three quarters occurring once. J lost 2 bases, V lost 0 bases, and 2 bases had no gene match. Germline assignment: CDR1 SEHNR and CDR2 FQNEAQ (reference sequence). The length of the CDR3 is 16 residues. Systemic immunosuppression or autoimmune disease history was grounds to exclude patients. The TCR originated in an adult with an advanced solid tumor such as melanoma, head and neck, liver or kidney cancer. Sequences were derived from CD4+ or CD8+ T cells sorted from blood, sampled in a trial of the OX40 agonist ivuxolimab. This chain joins TRBV7-9 and TRBJ2-7, with 12 bases matching TRBD1. The chain's CDR3 is CASSLAGQGATYEQYF. In nucleotides, the CDR3 is TGTGCCAGCAGCTTAGCGGGACAGGGGGCTACCTACGAGCAGTACTTC.